These 5 T cell receptor beta chains came from one sample sequenced in a study of CXCR3-negative and CXCR3-positive naive CD8 T cells. The TRB cDNA libraries were prepared by 5' RACE with UMI labels. TCRdb re-called the 5' RACE reads and catalogs CDR3 proteins one per entry, DNA excluded. The listing records 35,000 to 40,000 distinct CDR3 sequences. What was sequenced was memory CD8+ T cells from blood. These TCRs come from a human donor in good health. Some clones in this sample may be carry-over from other donors' samples.

This chain uses TRBV5-1 with TRBJ2-1. Germline CDR1 SGHRS, CDR2 YFSETQ. There are 12 residues in the CDR3. CDR3: CASSSTYNEQFF.

The genes are TRBV7-9 and TRBJ2-2; without DNA, the TCRdb call of TRBD1 cannot be checked. Germline CDR1 reads SEHNR; CDR2 reads FQNEAQ (reference sequence). The CDR3 runs to 13 residues. The CDR3 here is CATSNGATGELFF.

This chain connects TRBV7-8 to TRBJ2-1; the D call of TRBD1 rests on TCRdb alone, since no DNA is present to check it. CDR1 and CDR2 (germline): SGHVS, FQNEAQ. The CDR3 runs to 16 residues. Here the CDR3 reads CASSFNRVPSYNEQFF. Full variable domain (outside the CDR3, taken from reference TRBV7-8 and TRBJ2-1): GAGVSQSPRYKVAKRGQDVALRCDPISGHVSLFWYQQALGQGPEFLTYFQNEAQLDKSGLPSDRFFAERPEGSVSTLKIQRTQQEDSAVYLCASSFNRVPSYNEQFFGPGTRLTVL.

The J gene is TRBJ2-7, the V gene TRBV29-1. Germline V gene data show CDR1 as SQVTM and CDR2 as ANQGSEA. The CDR3 contains 13 residues. The CDR3 here is CSVCDDNSYEQYF.

The chain employs TRBV7-9 and TRBJ1-3; absent DNA, TCRdb's TRBD1 call cannot be checked. Per germline, CDR1 SEHNR and CDR2 FQNEAQ (reference sequence). This CDR3 comprises 16 residues. The CDR3 region is CASSPGTGHNGNTIYF.